The 2 T cell receptor beta chains below all came from one sample that was sequenced in a study of T cell repertoires in cytomegalovirus infection. Each CDR3 protein is one row after TCRdb ran MiXCR on the reads. The table has 150,000 to 200,000 distinct CDR3 sequences, roughly 19% seen once; the top ten hold 2.5% to 3%. The sample was PBMCs. The receptors here all came from a human donor in good health (CMV status not recorded). Some clones in this sample may be carry-over from other donors' samples.

This clonotype was counted ten times or more. This chain joins TRBV28 and TRBJ1-1; D might be TRBD1 (5 bases). The CDR3 runs to 15 residues. Germline CDR1 and CDR2: MDHEN and SYDVKM. V lost 10 bases and J 1 base, leaving 19 bases between the germline ends. The CDR3 nucleotides are TGTGCCACCACCGACCCGGGGACGCGGAACACTGAAGCTTTCTTT. It yields the protein CATTDPGTRNTEAFF.

The V gene is TRBV7-2, the J gene TRBJ2-4, with 12 positions matching TRBD2. Germline CDR1 reads SGHTA; CDR2 reads FQGNSA. Trimming removed 5 bases from V and 6 bases from J; junction bases left unmatched: 14. This CDR3 has 18 residues. CDR3 in amino acids: CASSPALTSGSLRNIQYF. DNA of the CDR3: TGTGCCAGCAGCCCAGCTTTGACTAGCGGGAGCCTCAGAAACATTCAGTACTTC.